These T cell receptor beta chains were read from a single sample in a study of OX40 agonist ivuxolimab in advanced cancers. Method: immunoSEQ multiplex PCR; TCRdb's copy keeps in-frame clones and lacks some. The sample has over 20,000 clones, just over 85% seen once. The source was CD4+ or CD8+ T cells sorted from blood, collected in a trial of the OX40 agonist ivuxolimab. The origin of the receptors is an adult with an advanced solid tumor such as melanoma, head and neck, liver or kidney cancer. Both conserved end residues are part of each CDR3. D genes are given only for firm matches. Only part of the rows carry a size: once, few, many, or a class if the clone is expanded.

>NA|NA|TRBJ1-1|TRBV7-9
TGTGCCAGCAGCCCCCCGAACAGGGCGACTGAAGCTTTCTTT
CASSPPNRATEAFF
>NA|NA|TRBJ1-2|TRBV4-1
TGCGCCAGCAGCCAAGAGGGAAAGTTCTATGGCCACACCTTC
CASSQEGKFYGHTF
>NA|NA|TRBJ2-5|TRBV27
TGTGCCAGCAGTTTAGTGGCCTCAGAGACCCAGTACTTC
CASSLVASETQYF
>TRBD1|NA|TRBJ1-5|TRBV6-8
TGTGCCAGCAGTACGGGACAGAAAAATCAGCCCCAGCATTTT
CASSTGQKNQPQHF
>NA|NA|TRBJ2-1|TRBV11-2
TGTGCCACCTCCGGGACTGATCACAATGAGCAGTTCTTC
CATSGTDHNEQFF
>NA|NA|TRBJ2-3|TRBV5-6
TGTGCCAGCAGGCGTCGGGGCAGGGATAGCACAGATACGCAGTATTTT
CASRRRGRDSTDTQYF
>TRBD2|once|TRBJ2-1|TRBV7-6
TGTGCTACAAGAGGGACCCCGGGACTAATTGGGGGCTACAATGAGCAGTTCTTC
CATRGTPGLIGGYNEQFF
>NA|NA|TRBJ2-1|TRBV11-3
TGTGCCAGCAGCCCTAACGCCTGGAACAATGAGCAGTTCTTC
CASSPNAWNNEQFF
>NA|once|TRBJ1-2|TRBV5-6
TGTGCCAGCAGCTTTCGCTATGGCTACACCTTC
CASSFRYGYTF
>NA|NA|TRBJ2-1|TRBV11-3
TGTGCCAGCAGCTTAGGAACAGTCAATGAGCAGTTCTTC
CASSLGTVNEQFF
>TRBD1|NA|TRBJ2-5|TRBV28
TGTGCCAGCAGCCAGATACCGGGACAGGAGTACCAAGAGACCCAGTACTTC
CASSQIPGQEYQETQYF
>NA|few|TRBJ1-5|TRBV19
TGTGCCACCTCCATGTCTGGGCCAGATTGGCCCCAGCATTTT
CATSMSGPDWPQHF
>TRBD2|NA|TRBJ2-1|TRBV5-1
TGCGCCAGCAGCGCAAGCGGGGGTCGCTCTAATGAGCAGTTCTTC
CASSASGGRSNEQFF
>TRBD2|NA|TRBJ2-1|TRBV4-1
TGCGCCAGCAGCCAAGATAGGGCCGGGAGGGAGGATGAGCAGTTCTTC
CASSQDRAGREDEQFF
>TRBD1|NA|TRBJ2-5|TRBV6-5
TGTGCCAGCAGTTACGGACAGGGGGCCGCCTTGACCCAGTACTTC
CASSYGQGAALTQYF
>TRBD1|NA|TRBJ1-3|TRBV5-6
TGTGCCAGCAGCTTGGCCGGGACAGGGACCTATTCTGGAAACACCATATATTTT
CASSLAGTGTYSGNTIYF
>TRBD1|NA|TRBJ2-1|TRBV29-1
TGCAGCGCAAGGGACAGGGGAGGCGATGAGCAGTTCTTC
CSARDRGGDEQFF
>NA|once|TRBJ2-6|TRBV9
TGTGCCAGCAGCGTTGGAGGGGTGAGTGGGGCCAACGTCCTGACTTTC
CASSVGGVSGANVLTF
>NA|NA|TRBJ1-5|TRBV27
TGTGCCAGCAGTTTACGGAGCAATCAGCCCCAGCATTTT
CASSLRSNQPQHF
>NA|NA|TRBJ2-5|TRBV9
TGTGCCAGCAGCCCTACCTATGGGACCCAGTACTTC
CASSPTYGTQYF
>NA|NA|TRBJ1-5|TRBV7-9
TGTGCCAGCAGCTCTACAGTAGATATGGTTCAGCCCCAGCATTTT
CASSSTVDMVQPQHF
>TRBD1|medium-sized|TRBJ2-7|TRBV7-8
TGTGCCAGCAGCCTAGGGACAGGGGTTGGCTACGAGCAGTACTTC
CASSLGTGVGYEQYF
>TRBD1|NA|TRBJ1-5|TRBV10-3
TGTGCCATCAGTGAAGGGACAGACCCTCGCAATCAGCCCCAGCATTTT
CAISEGTDPRNQPQHF
>TRBD1|NA|TRBJ1-5|TRBV10-2
TGCGCCAGCAGTGACAGGGGGCTTAATCAGCCCCAGCATTTT
CASSDRGLNQPQHF